This TCR beta chain derives from a study of identifying expanded T cells in peripheral blood. Whole-study results and caveats: Clone count variance between roughly 2-week samples rose with total template count. Technical replicates showed approximately 1.2 changed clones; approximately 2 weeks approximately 16; four weeks 19.

Comment on this clone: Its matching antigen is unknown.

CDR1 and CDR2 (germline): MDHEN, SYDVKM. The CDR3 consists of 16 residues. Trimming left V 6 bases short and J 3 bases short, with 21 bases between. TCRdb's copy holds only in-frame clones and misses some; the assay was immunoSEQ multiplex PCR. This repertoire shows approximately 110,000 clones, approximately 90% found once; its top ten account for about 15%. Collection occurred without any documented infections or immune events in donors. The rearrangement uses TRBV28 and TRBJ2-7, with a tentative D call TRBD1 (7 bases). Sequencing input: blood. The receptor's source is a person aged 18 to 70 in good health. For the CDR3, the DNA is TGTGCCAGCAGCTCCCCGACAGGGCGGGACCTCTACGAGCAGTACTTC. This gives the protein CASSSPTGRDLYEQYF.